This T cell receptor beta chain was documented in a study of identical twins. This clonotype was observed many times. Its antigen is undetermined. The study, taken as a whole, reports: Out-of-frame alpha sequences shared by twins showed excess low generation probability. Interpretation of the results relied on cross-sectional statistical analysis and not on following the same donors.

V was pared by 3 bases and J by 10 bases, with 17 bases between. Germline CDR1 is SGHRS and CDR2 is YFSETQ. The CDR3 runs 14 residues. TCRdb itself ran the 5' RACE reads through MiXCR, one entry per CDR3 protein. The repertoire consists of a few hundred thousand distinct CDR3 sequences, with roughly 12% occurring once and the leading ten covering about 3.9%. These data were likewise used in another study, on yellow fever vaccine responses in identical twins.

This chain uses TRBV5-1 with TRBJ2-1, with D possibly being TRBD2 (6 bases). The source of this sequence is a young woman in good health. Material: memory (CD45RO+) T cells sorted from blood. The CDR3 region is CASSSTPTSLEQFF. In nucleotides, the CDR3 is TGCGCCAGCAGCTCTACTCCTACTAGCCTAGAGCAGTTCTTC.